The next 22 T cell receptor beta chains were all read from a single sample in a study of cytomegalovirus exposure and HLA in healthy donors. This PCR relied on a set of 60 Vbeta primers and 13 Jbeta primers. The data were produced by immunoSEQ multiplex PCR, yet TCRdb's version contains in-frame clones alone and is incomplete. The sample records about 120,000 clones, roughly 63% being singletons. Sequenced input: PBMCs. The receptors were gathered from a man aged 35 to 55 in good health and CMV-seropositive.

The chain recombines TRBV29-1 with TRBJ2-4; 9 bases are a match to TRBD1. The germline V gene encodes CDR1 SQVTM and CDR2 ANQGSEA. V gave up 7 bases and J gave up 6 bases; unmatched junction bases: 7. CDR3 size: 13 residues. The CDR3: CSAATGGINIQYF. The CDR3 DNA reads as TGCAGCGCCGCGACAGGGGGAATAAACATTCAGTACTTC. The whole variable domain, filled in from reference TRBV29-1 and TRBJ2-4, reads SAVISQKPSRDICQRGTSLTIQCQVDSQVTMMFWYRQQPGQSLTLIATANQGSEATYESGFVIDKFPISRPNLTFSTLTVSNMSPEDSSIYLCSAATGGINIQYFGAGTRLSVL.

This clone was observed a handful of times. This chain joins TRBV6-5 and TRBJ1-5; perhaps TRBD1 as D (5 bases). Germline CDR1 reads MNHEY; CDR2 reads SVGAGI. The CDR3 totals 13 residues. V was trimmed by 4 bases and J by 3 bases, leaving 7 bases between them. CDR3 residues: CASSWGFNQPQHF. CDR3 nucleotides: TGTGCCAGCAGTTGGGGCTTCAATCAGCCCCAGCATTTT.

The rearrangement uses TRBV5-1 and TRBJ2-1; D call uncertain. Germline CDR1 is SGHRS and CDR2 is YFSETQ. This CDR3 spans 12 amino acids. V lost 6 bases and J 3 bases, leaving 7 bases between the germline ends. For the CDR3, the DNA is TGCGCCAGCAAAAACAGCTACAATGAGCAGTTCTTC. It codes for CASKNSYNEQFF.

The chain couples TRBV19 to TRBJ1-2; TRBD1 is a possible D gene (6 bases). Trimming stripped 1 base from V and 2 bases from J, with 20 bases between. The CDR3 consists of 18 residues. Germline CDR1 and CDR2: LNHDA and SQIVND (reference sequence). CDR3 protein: CASSIVAGALVPNYGYTF. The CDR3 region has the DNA TGTGCCAGTAGTATAGTTGCAGGGGCTCTCGTCCCAAACTATGGCTACACCTTC.

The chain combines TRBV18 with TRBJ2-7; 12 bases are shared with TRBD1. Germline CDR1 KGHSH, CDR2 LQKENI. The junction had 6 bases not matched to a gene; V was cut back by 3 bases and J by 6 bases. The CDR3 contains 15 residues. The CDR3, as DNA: TGTGCCAGCTCACCTCCGGGACAGGGGGCGGGCGAGCAGTACTTC. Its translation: CASSPPGQGAGEQYF. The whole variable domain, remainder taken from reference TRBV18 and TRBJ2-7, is NAGVMQNPRHLVRRRGQEARLRCSPMKGHSHVYWYRQLPEEGLKFMVYLQKENIIDESGMPKERFSAEFPKEGPSILRIQQVVRGDSAAYFCASSPPGQGAGEQYFGPGTRLTVT.

CDR3 region: CASGTLRRDQPQHF. In nucleotides, the CDR3 is TGTGCCAGTGGGACCCTTAGGAGGGATCAGCCCCAGCATTTT. This sequence joins TRBV19 and TRBJ1-5, with D perhaps TRBD1 (5 bases). The germline V and J ends were trimmed by 8 bases and 5 bases, with 16 bases remaining between them. Per the germline V gene, CDR1 is LNHDA and CDR2 is SQIVND (reference sequence). This CDR3 spans 14 amino acids.

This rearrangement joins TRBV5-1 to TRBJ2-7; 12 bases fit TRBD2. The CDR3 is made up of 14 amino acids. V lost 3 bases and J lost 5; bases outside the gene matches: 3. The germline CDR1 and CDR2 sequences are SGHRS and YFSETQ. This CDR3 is CASSSGLAGNEQYF. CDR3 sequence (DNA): TGCGCCAGCAGCTCTGGACTAGCGGGAAACGAGCAGTACTTC.

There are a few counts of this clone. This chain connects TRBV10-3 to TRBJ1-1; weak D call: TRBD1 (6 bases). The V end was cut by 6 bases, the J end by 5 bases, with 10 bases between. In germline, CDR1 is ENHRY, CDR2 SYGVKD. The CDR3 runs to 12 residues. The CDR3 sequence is CAIRDSRTEAFF. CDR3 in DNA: TGTGCCATCAGGGACAGTCGGACTGAAGCTTTCTTT.

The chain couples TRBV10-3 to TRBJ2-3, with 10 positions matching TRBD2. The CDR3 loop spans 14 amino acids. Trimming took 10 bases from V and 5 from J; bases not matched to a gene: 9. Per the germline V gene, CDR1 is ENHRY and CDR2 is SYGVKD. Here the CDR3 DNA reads TGTGCCACCCGAGAGCGGGAGGGGGTAGATACGCAGTATTTT. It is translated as CATREREGVDTQYF.

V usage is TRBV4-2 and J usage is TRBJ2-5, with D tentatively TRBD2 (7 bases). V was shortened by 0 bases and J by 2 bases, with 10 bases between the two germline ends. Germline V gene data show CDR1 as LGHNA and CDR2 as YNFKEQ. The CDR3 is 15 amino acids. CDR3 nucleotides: TGTGCCAGCAGCCAAGAGAGGGGGGGACAAGAGACCCAGTACTTC. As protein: CASSQERGGQETQYF.

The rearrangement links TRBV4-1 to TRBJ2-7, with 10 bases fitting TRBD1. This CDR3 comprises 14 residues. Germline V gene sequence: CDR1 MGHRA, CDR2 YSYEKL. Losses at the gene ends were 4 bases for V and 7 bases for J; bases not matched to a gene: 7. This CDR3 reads CASSPGQGGLEQYF. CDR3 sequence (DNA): TGCGCCAGCAGCCCTGGACAGGGGGGCTTGGAGCAGTACTTC.

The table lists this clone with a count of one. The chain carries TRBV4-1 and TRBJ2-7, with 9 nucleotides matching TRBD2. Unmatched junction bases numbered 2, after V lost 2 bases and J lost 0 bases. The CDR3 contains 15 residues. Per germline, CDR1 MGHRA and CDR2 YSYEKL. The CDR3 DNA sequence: TGCGCCAGCAGCCAACCGACTAGCGGCTCCTACGAGCAGTACTTC. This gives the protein CASSQPTSGSYEQYF.

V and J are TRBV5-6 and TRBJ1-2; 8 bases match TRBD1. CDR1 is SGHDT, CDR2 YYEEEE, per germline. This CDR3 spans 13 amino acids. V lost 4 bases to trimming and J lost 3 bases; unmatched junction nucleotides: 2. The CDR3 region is CASSGQGHYGYTF. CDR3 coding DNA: TGTGCCAGCAGCGGACAGGGCCACTATGGCTACACCTTC.

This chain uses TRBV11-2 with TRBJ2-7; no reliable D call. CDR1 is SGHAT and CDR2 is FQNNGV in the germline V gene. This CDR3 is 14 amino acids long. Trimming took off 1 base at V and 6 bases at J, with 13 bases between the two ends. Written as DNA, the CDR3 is TGTGCCAGCAGCTTAGTAACTTGGCAGGCCGAGCAGTACTTC. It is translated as CASSLVTWQAEQYF.

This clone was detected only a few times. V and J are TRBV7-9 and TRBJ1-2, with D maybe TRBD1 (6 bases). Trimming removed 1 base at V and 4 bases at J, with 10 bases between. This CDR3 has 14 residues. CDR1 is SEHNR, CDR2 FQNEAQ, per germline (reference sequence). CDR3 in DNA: TGTGCCAGCAGCTTAGTCGGGGGGGCCTATGGCTACACCTTC. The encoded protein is CASSLVGGAYGYTF.

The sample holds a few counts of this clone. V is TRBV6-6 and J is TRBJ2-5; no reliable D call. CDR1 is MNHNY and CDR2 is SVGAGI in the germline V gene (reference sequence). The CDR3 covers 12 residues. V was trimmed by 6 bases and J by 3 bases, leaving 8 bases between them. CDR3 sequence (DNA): TGTGCCAGCAGGGCAGAAGAAGAGACCCAGTACTTC. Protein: CASRAEEETQYF.

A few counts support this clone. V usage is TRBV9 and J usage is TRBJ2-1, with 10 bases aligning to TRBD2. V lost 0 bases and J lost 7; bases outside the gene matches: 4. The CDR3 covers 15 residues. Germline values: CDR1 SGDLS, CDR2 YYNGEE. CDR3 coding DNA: TGTGCCAGCAGCGTAGCTGCTAGCGGGAGTAATGAGCAGTTCTTC. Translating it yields CASSVAASGSNEQFF.

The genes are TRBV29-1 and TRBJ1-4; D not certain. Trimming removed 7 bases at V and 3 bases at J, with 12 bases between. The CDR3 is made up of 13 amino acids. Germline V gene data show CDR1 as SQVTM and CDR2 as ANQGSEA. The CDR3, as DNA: TGCAGCGCAGGCGCCAGGCCTAATGAAAAACTGTTTTTT. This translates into CSAGARPNEKLFF.

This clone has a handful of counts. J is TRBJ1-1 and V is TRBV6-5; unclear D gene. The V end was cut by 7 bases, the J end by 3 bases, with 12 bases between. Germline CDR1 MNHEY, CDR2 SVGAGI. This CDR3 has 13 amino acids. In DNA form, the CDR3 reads TGTGCCAGCAACGGAGGATTGGACACTGAAGCTTTCTTT. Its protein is CASNGGLDTEAFF.

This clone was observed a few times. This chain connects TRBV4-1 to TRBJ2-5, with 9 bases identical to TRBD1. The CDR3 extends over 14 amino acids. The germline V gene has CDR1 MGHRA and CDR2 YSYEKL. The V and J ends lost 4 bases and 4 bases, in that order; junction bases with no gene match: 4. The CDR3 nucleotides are TGCGCCAGCAGCCTACAGGGGGCTGCAGAGACCCAGTACTTC. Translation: CASSLQGAAETQYF.

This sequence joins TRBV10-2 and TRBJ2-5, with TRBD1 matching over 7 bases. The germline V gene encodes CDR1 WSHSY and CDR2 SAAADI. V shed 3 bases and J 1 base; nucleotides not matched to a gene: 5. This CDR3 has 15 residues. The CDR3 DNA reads TGCGCCAGCAGTGATCTTCCAGGGGGCCAAGAGACCCAGTACTTC. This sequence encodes CASSDLPGGQETQYF.

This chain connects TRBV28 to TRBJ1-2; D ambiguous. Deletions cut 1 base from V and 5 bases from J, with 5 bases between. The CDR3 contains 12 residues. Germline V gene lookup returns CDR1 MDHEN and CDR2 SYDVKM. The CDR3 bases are TGTGCCAGCAGTTTATCCAGATATGGCTACACCTTC. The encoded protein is CASSLSRYGYTF.